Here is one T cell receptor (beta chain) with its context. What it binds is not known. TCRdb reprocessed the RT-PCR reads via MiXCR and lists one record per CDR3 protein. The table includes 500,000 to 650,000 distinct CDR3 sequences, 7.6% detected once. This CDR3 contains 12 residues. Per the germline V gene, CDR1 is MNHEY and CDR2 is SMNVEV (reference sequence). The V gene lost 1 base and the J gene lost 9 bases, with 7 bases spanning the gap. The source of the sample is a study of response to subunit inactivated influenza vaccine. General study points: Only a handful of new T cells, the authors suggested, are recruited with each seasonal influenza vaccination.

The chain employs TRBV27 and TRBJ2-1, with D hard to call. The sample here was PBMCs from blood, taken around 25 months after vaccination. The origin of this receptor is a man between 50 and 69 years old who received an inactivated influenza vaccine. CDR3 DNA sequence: TGTGCCAGCAGTTTATACATGGGTGAGCAGTTCTTC. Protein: CASSLYMGEQFF.